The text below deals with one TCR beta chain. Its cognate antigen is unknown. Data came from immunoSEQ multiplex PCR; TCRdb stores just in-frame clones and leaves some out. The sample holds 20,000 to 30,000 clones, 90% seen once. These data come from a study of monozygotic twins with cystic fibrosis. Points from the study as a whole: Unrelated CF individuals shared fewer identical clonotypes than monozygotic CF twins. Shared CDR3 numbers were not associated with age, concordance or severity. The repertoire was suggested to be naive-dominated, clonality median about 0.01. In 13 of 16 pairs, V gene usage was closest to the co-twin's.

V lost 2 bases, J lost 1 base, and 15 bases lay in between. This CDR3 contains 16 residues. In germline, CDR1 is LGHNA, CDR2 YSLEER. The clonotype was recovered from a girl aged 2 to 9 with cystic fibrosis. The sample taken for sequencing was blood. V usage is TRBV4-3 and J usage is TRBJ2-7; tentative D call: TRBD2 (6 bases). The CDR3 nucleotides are TGCGCCAGCAGCCAACGACTCTCCGGAGGGTCCTACGAGCAGTACTTC. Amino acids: CASSQRLSGGSYEQYF.